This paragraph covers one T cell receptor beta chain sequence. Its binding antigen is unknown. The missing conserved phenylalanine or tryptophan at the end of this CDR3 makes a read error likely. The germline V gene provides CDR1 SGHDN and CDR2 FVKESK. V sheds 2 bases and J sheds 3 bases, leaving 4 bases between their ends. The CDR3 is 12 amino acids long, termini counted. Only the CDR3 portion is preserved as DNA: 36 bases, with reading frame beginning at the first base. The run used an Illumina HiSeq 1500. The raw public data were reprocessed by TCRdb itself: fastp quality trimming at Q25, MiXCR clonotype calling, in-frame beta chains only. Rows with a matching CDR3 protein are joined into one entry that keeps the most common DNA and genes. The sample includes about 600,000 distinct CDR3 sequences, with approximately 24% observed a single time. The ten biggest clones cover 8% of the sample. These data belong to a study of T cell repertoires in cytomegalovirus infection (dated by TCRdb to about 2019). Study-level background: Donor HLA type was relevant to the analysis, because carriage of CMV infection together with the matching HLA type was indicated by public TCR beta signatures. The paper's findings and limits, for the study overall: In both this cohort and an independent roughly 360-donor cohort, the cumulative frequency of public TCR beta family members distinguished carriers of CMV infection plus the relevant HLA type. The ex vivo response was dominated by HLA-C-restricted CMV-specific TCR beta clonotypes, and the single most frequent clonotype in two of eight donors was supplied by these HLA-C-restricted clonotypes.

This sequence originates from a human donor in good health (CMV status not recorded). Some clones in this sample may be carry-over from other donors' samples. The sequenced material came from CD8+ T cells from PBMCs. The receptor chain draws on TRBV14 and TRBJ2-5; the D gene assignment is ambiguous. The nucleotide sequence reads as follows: TGTGCCAGCAGCCAAATGGAAGAGACCCAGTACTCC. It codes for CASSQMEETQYS.